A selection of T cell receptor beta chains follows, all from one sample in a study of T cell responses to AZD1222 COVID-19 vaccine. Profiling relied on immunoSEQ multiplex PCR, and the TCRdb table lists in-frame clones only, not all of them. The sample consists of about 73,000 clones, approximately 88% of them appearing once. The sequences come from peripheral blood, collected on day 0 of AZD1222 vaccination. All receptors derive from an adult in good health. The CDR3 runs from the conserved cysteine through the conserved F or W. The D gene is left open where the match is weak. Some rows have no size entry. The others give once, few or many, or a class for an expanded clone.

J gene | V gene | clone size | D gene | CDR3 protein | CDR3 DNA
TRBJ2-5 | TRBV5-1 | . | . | CASSLRAGETQYF | TGCGCCAGCAGCTTGCGGGCAGGAGAGACCCAGTACTTC
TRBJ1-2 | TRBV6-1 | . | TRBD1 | CASSEVNRGNGYTF | TGTGCCAGCAGTGAAGTTAACAGGGGCAATGGCTACACCTTC
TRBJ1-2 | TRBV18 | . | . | CASSPLHRENYGYTF | TGTGCCAGCTCACCACTCCACAGAGAGAACTATGGCTACACCTTC
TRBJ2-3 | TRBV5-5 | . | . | CASSLEMRLAYTDTQYF | TGTGCCAGCAGCTTGGAGATGAGGTTAGCTTACACAGATACGCAGTATTTT
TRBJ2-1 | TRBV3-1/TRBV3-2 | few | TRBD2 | CASSQVALTSTNEQFF | TGTGCCAGCAGCCAAGTAGCGTTGACTAGCACCAATGAGCAGTTCTTC
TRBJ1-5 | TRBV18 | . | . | CASSPSDVSNQPQHF | TGTGCCAGCTCACCCTCGGACGTCAGCAATCAGCCCCAGCATTTT
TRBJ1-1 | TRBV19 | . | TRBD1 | CASNLPGTGGTEAFF | TGTGCCAGTAACCTACCCGGGACAGGGGGCACTGAAGCTTTCTTT
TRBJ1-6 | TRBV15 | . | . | CATSVVGRAPNSPLHF | TGTGCCACAAGTGTAGTTGGCCGGGCCCCAAATTCACCCCTCCACTTT
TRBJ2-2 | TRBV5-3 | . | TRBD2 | CARSYRTLAGGYTGELFF | TGTGCCAGAAGCTACCGTACTCTAGCGGGAGGGTACACCGGGGAGCTGTTTTTT
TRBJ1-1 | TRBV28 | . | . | CATRDIGSSEAFF | TGTGCCACCCGCGACATAGGGTCAAGTGAAGCTTTCTTT
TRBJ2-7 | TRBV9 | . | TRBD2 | CASSVGLAGEFSQYF | TGTGCCAGCAGCGTAGGACTAGCGGGAGAATTTTCGCAGTACTTC
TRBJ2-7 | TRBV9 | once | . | CASSDGTSTYEQYF | TGTGCCAGCAGCGATGGGACTTCGACCTACGAGCAGTACTTC
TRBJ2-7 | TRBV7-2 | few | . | CASSRDTAYEQYF | TGTGCCAGCAGCAGGGACACTGCCTACGAGCAGTACTTC
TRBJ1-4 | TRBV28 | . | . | CASSYRGEKLFF | TGTGCCAGCAGTTATAGAGGTGAAAAACTGTTTTTT
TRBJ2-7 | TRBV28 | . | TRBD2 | CASSPRLAGPYEQYF | TGTGCCAGCAGTCCCCGACTAGCGGGCCCCTACGAGCAGTACTTC
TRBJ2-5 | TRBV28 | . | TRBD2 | CASGSGGPETQYF | TGTGCCAGCGGGTCGGGGGGTCCGGAGACCCAGTACTTC
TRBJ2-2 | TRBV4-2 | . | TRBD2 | CASSQRTSGRPNTGELFF | TGTGCCAGCAGCCAAAGGACTAGCGGGAGACCCAACACCGGGGAGCTGTTTTTT
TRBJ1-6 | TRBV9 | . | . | CASSVEGGSPLHF | TGTGCCAGCAGCGTAGAGGGGGGTTCACCCCTCCACTTT
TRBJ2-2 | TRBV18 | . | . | CASSPSTGSGELFF | TGTGCCAGCTCGCCTTCTACAGGGTCCGGGGAGCTGTTTTTT
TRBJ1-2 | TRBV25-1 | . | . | CASSEHYDPTNGYTF | TGTGCCAGCAGTGAACATTACGATCCCACGAATGGCTACACCTTC
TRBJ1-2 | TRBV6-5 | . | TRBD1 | CASSRTGGKHGYTF | TGTGCCAGCAGCAGAACAGGGGGAAAGCATGGCTACACCTTC
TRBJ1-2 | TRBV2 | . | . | CASSLGRPAANYGYTF | TGTGCCAGCAGTTTGGGCAGACCCGCTGCTAACTATGGCTACACCTTC
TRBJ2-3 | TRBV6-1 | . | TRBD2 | CASSEPGLAGAHTQYF | TGTGCCAGCAGTGAACCGGGACTAGCGGGCGCCCATACGCAGTATTTT
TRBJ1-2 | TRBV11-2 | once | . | CASSFSSGGYTF | TGTGCCAGCAGCTTCAGTTCGGGCGGCTACACCTTC
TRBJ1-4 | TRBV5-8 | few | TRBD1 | CASSLMGQMNEKLFF | TGTGCCAGCAGCTTGATGGGACAGATGAATGAAAAACTGTTTTTT
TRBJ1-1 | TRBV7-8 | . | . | CASSRGGTEAFF | TGTGCCAGCAGCCGAGGGGGGACTGAAGCTTTCTTT
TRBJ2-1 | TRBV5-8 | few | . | CASSTWVTGNEQFF | TGTGCCAGCAGCACTTGGGTGACGGGCAATGAGCAGTTCTTC
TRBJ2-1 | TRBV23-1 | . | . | CASSQDNEQFF | TGCGCCAGCAGTCAGGACAATGAGCAGTTCTTC
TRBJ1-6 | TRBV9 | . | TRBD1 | CASGGGQGLLGGVEALHF | TGTGCCAGCGGGGGAGGACAGGGTCTTTTAGGTGGCGTGGAGGCCCTCCACTTT
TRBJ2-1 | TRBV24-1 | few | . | CATSPGQGQSSYNEQFF | TGTGCCACCAGCCCGGGGCAGGGCCAAAGCTCCTACAATGAGCAGTTCTTC
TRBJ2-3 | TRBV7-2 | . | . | CASSLDPRGDTQYF | TGTGCCAGCAGCTTAGATCCGAGGGGAGATACGCAGTATTTT
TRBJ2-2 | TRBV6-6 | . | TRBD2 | CASRPRLAGGWPSGELFF | TGTGCCAGCCGTCCCCGACTAGCGGGAGGATGGCCATCGGGGGAGCTGTTTTTT
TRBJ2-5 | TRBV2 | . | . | CASGGVFGDGETQYF | TGTGCCAGCGGAGGGGTCTTCGGGGATGGGGAGACCCAGTACTTC
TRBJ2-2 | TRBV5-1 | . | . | CASSLERNTGELFF | TGCGCCAGCAGCTTGGAAAGGAACACCGGGGAGCTGTTTTTT
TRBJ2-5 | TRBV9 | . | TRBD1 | CASSVAGTGVSETQYF | TGTGCCAGCAGCGTAGCCGGGACAGGGGTATCGGAGACCCAGTACTTC
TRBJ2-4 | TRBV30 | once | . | CAWSRTGLGIQYF | TGTGCCTGGAGCCGAACGGGTCTAGGCATTCAGTACTTC
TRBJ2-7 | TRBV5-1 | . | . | CASSFIGQETEQYF | TGCGCCAGCAGTTTTATTGGGCAAGAAACCGAGCAGTACTTC
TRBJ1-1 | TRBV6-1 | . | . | CASSENGPFTEAFF | TGTGCCAGCAGTGAAAATGGCCCGTTCACTGAAGCTTTCTTT
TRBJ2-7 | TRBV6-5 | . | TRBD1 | CASSVLGTGPYEQYF | TGTGCCAGCAGCGTCCTTGGGACAGGGCCCTACGAGCAGTACTTC
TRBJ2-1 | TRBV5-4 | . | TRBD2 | CASSLGLAGGDEQFF | TGTGCCAGCAGCCTGGGACTAGCGGGAGGGGATGAGCAGTTCTTC
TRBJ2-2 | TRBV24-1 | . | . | CATSDFEGTGELFF | TGTGCCACCAGTGATTTTGAAGGCACCGGGGAGCTGTTTTTT
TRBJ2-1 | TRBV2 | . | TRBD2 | CASSESGRGDEQFF | TGTGCCAGCAGTGAAAGCGGGAGAGGCGATGAGCAGTTCTTC
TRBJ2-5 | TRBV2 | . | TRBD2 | CASSALGLADQQGEETQYF | TGTGCCAGCAGTGCGCTGGGACTAGCGGATCAACAGGGGGAAGAGACCCAGTACTTC
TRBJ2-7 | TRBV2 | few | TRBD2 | CATSQREGYEQYF | TGTGCCACCTCCCAGCGGGAGGGATACGAGCAGTACTTC
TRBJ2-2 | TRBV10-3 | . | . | CALRRNTGELFF | TGTGCCCTACGACGCAACACCGGGGAGCTGTTTTTT
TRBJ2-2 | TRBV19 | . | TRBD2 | CASSQPGLAGGHGELFF | TGTGCCAGTAGTCAACCGGGACTAGCGGGAGGACACGGGGAGCTGTTTTTT
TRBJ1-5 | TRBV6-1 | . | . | CASSELQGLIAQHF | TGTGCCAGCAGTGAACTCCAGGGTCTAATAGCCCAGCATTTT
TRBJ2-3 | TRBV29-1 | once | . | CSVDNTDTQYF | TGCAGCGTTGACAACACAGATACGCAGTATTTT
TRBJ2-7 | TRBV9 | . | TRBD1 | CASSAGQGIPYEQYF | TGTGCCAGCAGCGCCGGACAGGGAATCCCCTACGAGCAGTACTTC
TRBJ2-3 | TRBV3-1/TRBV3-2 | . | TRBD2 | CASSPLASGGLDTQYF | TGTGCCAGCAGCCCCCTTGCTAGCGGGGGACTAGATACGCAGTATTTT
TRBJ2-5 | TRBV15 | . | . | CATSRGAGLETQYF | TGTGCCACCAGCAGAGGGGCAGGACTAGAGACCCAGTACTTC
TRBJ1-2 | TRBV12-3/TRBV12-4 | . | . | CASSLLGGYTF | TGTGCCAGCAGTTTACTGGGGGGCTACACCTTC